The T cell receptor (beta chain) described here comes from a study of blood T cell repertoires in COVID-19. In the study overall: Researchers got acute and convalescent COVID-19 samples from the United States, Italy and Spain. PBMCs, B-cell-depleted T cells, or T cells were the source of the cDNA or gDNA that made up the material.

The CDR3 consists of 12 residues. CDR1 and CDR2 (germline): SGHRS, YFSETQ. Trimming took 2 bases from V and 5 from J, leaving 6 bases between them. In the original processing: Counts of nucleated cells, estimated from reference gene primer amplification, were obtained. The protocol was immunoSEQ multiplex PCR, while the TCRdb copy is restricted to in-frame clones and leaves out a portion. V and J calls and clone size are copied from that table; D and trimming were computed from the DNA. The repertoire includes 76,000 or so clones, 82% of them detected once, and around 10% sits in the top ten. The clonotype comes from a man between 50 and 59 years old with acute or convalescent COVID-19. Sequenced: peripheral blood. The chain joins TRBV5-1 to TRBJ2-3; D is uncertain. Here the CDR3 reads CASSFFQDTQYF. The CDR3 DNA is TGCGCCAGCAGCTTTTTCCAAGATACGCAGTATTTT. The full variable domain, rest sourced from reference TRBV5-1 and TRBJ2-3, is KAGVTQTPRYLIKTRGQQVTLSCSPISGHRSVSWYQQTPGQGLQFLFEYFSETQRNKGNFPGRFSGRQFSNSRSEMNVSTLELGDSALYLCASSFFQDTQYFGPGTRLTVL.